These 2 T cell receptor beta chains were sequenced from one sample in a study of T cell clones after liver transplantation. Profiled with immunoSEQ multiplex PCR; TCRdb holds only in-frame clones, not every one. Of tens of thousands of clones listed, 78% were seen once; the top ten hold 30% to 45%. This specimen was CD8+ T cells from blood, taken more than 53 months after liver transplant. These receptors all stem from a human patient who received a liver transplant. Among the T cells, some may be from the graft donor.

This chain joins TRBV4-1 and TRBJ1-5; unclear D gene. The CDR3 has 15 amino acids. CDR1 and CDR2 (germline): MGHRA, YSYEKL. Trimming removed 4 bases at V and 0 bases at J, with 10 bases between. The CDR3 DNA reads as TGCGCCAGCAGCCTCACCGGGGTTAGCAATCAGCCCCAGCATTTT. Translation: CASSLTGVSNQPQHF.

The rearrangement links TRBV4-1 to TRBJ2-7; maybe TRBD2 (5 bases). V dropped 0 bases and J dropped 4 bases, with 10 bases sitting between them. There are 14 residues in the CDR3. Germline CDR1 MGHRA, CDR2 YSYEKL. The CDR3 DNA is TGCGCCAGCAGCCAAGATTGGACGGGATACGAGCAGTACTTC. Amino acids: CASSQDWTGYEQYF.